These 4 T cell receptor beta chains originate from one sample sequenced in a study of T cells after yellow fever vaccination. From the 5' RACE reads, TCRdb called clonotypes with MiXCR, one entry per CDR3 protein. Among about 350,000 distinct CDR3 sequences, around 10% were seen once, and the ten largest hold more than 15%. The source material was PBMCs, sampled on the day of the first yellow fever vaccination. Every receptor here comes from a young man who received the YFV17D yellow fever vaccine.

A few counts support this clonotype. The rearrangement uses TRBV7-9 and TRBJ1-6; TRBD1 might be the D (6 bases). Deletions cut 4 bases from V and 10 bases from J, with 11 bases between. The CDR3 contains 13 residues. Germline V gives CDR1 SEHNR, CDR2 FQNEAQ (reference sequence). The DNA of the CDR3 is TGTGCCAGCAGCTCCCGGGACAACTCACCCCTCCACTTT. Amino acids: CASSSRDNSPLHF. The variable domain in full, completed from reference TRBV7-9 and TRBJ1-6, reads DTGVSQNPRHKITKRGQNVTFRCDPISEHNRLYWYRQTLGQGPEFLTYFQNEAQLEKSRLLSDRFSAERPKGSFSTLEIQRTEQGDSAMYLCASSSRDNSPLHFGNGTRLTVT.

The sample holds many counts of this clonotype. The J gene is TRBJ2-1, the V gene TRBV7-9; 7 bases line up with TRBD2. Germline V gene lookup returns CDR1 SEHNR and CDR2 FQNEAQ (reference sequence). CDR3 length: 12 residues. The V and J ends lost 5 bases and 6 bases, in that order; junction bases with no gene match: 1. For the CDR3, the DNA is TGTGCCAGCAGCGGGAGGGGCAATGAGCAGTTCTTC. Translating gives CASSGRGNEQFF.

The rearrangement links TRBV6-6 to TRBJ1-1; D is perhaps TRBD1 (6 bases). CDR1 and CDR2 (germline): MNHNY, SVGAGI (reference sequence). The CDR3 extends over 13 amino acids. Deletions cut 6 bases from V and 4 bases from J, with 12 bases between. This CDR3 reads CASRGQKGTEAFF. Here the CDR3 DNA reads TGTGCCAGCAGGGGACAAAAGGGCACTGAAGCTTTCTTT.

The rearrangement links TRBV28 to TRBJ2-3; TRBD2 aligns across 11 bases. The V gene end was trimmed by 4 bases and the J gene end by 9 bases; junction bases not matched to a gene: 3. This CDR3 is built from 13 residues. Germline V lookup: CDR1 MDHEN, CDR2 SYDVKM. CDR3: CASSSPSGGTQYF. CDR3 in DNA: TGTGCCAGCAGTTCGCCTAGCGGGGGGACGCAGTATTTT.